The sequence of this T cell receptor beta chain was determined in a study of breast tumors, draining lymph nodes, adjacent tissues. Study-wide results and caveats: Compared with basal-like, luminal-like tumors shared significantly more repertoire with nontumor tissue.

Details on this clonotype: Its specificity is not known.

CDR1 and CDR2 from the germline V gene are MNHNS and SASEGT. CDR3 length: 13 residues. Trimming took 10 bases from V and 3 from J, leaving 13 bases between them. Samples came from axillary lymph nodes draining the breast cancer. TCRdb used MiXCR to reprocess the multiplex PCR reads, holding one entry per CDR3 protein. The sample carries some 120,000 distinct CDR3 sequences, around 20% recorded once. This receptor was identified in a female donor with breast cancer. Some clones in this sample may be carry-over from other donors' samples. V usage is TRBV6-1 and J usage is TRBJ2-1; perhaps TRBD2 as D (6 bases). The source material was axillary lymph node tissue. The CDR3 coding sequence is TGTGCCAAGTGGGGAGGCATCTACAATGAGCAGTTCTTC. It specifies CAKWGGIYNEQFF.